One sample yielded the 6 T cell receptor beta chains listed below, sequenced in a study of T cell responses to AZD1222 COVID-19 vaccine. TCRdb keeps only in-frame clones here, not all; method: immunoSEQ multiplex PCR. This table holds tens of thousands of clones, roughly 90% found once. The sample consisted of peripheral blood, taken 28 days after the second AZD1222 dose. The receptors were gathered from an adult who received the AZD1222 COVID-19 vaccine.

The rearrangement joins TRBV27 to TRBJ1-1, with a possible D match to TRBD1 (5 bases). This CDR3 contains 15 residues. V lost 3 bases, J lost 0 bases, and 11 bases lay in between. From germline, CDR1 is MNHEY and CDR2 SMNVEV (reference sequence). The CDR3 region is CASSLSGTLNTEAFF. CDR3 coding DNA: TGTGCCAGCAGTTTGTCCGGGACTCTGAACACTGAAGCTTTCTTT.

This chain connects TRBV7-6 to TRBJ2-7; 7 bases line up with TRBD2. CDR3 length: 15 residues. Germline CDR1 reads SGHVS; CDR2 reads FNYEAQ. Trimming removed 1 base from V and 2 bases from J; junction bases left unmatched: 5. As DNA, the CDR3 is TGTGCCAGCAGCTTAGGAAGCGGGAAGGCCTACGAGCAGTACTTC. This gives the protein CASSLGSGKAYEQYF.

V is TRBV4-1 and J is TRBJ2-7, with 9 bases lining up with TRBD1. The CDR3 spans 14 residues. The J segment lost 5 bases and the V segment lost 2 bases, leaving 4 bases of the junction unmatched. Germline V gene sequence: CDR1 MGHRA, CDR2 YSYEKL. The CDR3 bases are TGCGCCAGCAGCCAACCTACAGGGGGCCACGAGCAGTACTTC. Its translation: CASSQPTGGHEQYF.

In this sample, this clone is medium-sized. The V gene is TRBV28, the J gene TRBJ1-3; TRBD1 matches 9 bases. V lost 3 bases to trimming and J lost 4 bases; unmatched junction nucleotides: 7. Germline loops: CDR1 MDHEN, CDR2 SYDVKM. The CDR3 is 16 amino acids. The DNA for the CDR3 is TGTGCCAGCAGTTTCCCACAGGGGGCCAAGGGAAACACCATATATTTT. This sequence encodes CASSFPQGAKGNTIYF.

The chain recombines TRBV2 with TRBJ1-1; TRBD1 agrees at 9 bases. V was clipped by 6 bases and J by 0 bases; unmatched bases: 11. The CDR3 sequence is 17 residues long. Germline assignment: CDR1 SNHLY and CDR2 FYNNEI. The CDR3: CASRVEGTGRMNTEAFF. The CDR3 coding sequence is TGTGCCAGCAGGGTGGAGGGGACAGGGCGAATGAACACTGAAGCTTTCTTT.

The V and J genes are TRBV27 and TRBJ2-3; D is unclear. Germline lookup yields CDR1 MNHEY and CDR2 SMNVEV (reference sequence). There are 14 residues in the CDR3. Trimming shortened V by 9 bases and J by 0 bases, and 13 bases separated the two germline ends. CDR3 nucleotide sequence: TGTGCCAGTACCCAGACCGACAGCACAGATACGCAGTATTTT. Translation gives CASTQTDSTDTQYF.